This T cell receptor (beta chain) was documented in a study of human T cells and chemical hapten exposure. Study background: The patch tests put 0.01% DPC on the skin of the upper back and were read 6 days later.

Study-wide results and limits: The count of PT1 expanded TCRs correlated positively with patch test score.

The library attached unique molecular identifiers to individual cDNA molecules. MiXCR, run by TCRdb on the RACE reads, gives a single entry per CDR3 protein. The profile covers 350,000 to 400,000 distinct CDR3 sequences, with about 6% appearing a single time and about 5.4% taken by the ten largest. Indicated time point: patch test 2, 6 weeks after DPC sensitization. The treatment: therapeutic diphenylcyclopropenone sensitization with weekly scalp DPC. The CDR3 contains 16 residues. In germline, CDR1 is MRHNA, CDR2 SNTAGT. V was clipped by 6 bases and J by 4 bases, with 21 bases between them. This clonotype was detected a few times. Its target is unknown.

This TCR derives from a woman aged 18-29 years with alopecia areata. Some clones in this sample may be carry-over from other donors' samples. J is TRBJ1-2 and V is TRBV6-4; weak D call: TRBD1 (6 bases). This sample comprised whole blood, obtained in connection with sensitization to the hapten diphenylcyclopropenone (DPC). This CDR3 is CASSPSGTTGSYGYTF. Here the CDR3 DNA reads TGTGCCAGCAGCCCCAGTGGGACAACTGGGAGCTATGGCTACACCTTC.